This T cell receptor (beta chain) comes out of a study of regulatory T cells in long-lasting Graves disease (dated by TCRdb to 2020 to 2023). Broadly, across the study: Patients with newly diagnosed Graves' disease had been on antithyroid drugs for under 3 months. Patients with persistent Graves' disease were compared with patients with newly diagnosed Graves' disease using TCR sequencing and RNA sequencing of peripheral blood. The study was registered as a clinical trial and conducted in China. A total of 35 or so samples were covered by TCR sequencing, comprising some 13 persistent and around 20 newly diagnosed Graves' disease patients.

The library was obtained by multiplex PCR. The sequencing machine was an Illumina HiSeq 4000. TCR beta libraries were built with iRepertoire HTBI primers and Arm-PCR amplification of CDR3 regions. Before sequencing, the PCR products went through gel purification. The study's processing was this. Gene usage analysis of CDR3 amino acid clonotypes relied on the approximately 62 TRBV and around 13 TRBJ segments identified across samples. COPE and FqMerger were used to merge filtered high-quality paired reads into contigs. BLAST was used to align contigs to IMGT TRBV, TRBD and TRBJ reference genes, and CDR3 was defined according to IMGT. Any clonotype with a frequency above 0.1% was counted as a highly expanded clone. Repertoire diversity was measured by Shannon entropy, and V-J evenness by the Gini coefficient. Public clonotypes were defined as clonotypes shared by more than one individual. TCRdb took the public reads, trimmed them with fastp at Q25, ran MiXCR for clone calling and kept in-frame beta chains. Each entry merges the rows of one CDR3 protein and shows their most common DNA and genes. The V and J calls were not made by the authors but by TCRdb's processing. Within this sample are more than 350,000 distinct CDR3 sequences, with around 14% of them counted one time only. Jointly, the top ten make up over 15% of the sample.

This clonotype was observed many times. Which antigen it targets is not known. No much larger clonotype is one base removed from it; base qualities were not supplied. What the research found in general, with its limitations: The study examined only peripheral blood because the primary lesion, thyroid tissue, could not be accessed. The small sample size was acknowledged by the authors as a limitation that may reduce accuracy. Sequencing and analysis were limited to the TCR beta chain. Persistent disease showed preferential use of TRBV28, TRBJ1-2 and TRBJ2-5, whereas newly diagnosed disease favored TRBV20-1 and TRBJ2-1. Persistent patients shared more public clonotypes among themselves (under 3,000) than newly diagnosed patients did (more than 950). Compared with newly diagnosed patients, persistent Graves' disease patients had lower TCR Shannon entropy and fewer highly expanded clones, which suggests clonal expansion.

The meaning of the sample's time point label: newly diagnosed GD, antithyroid drugs for less than 3 months. For both TCR sequencing and RNA sequencing, RNA was extracted from PBMCs using TRIzol. The diagnosis of Graves' disease followed American Thyroid Association guidelines. The patients came from an endocrinology department in Xi'an, China. Each patient gave about 10 milliliters of peripheral blood, collected in an EDTA anticoagulant tube. PBMCs were isolated by Ficoll Paque Plus density gradient separation without further T cell sorting. An Agilent 2100 Bioanalyzer and agarose gel were used to check RNA quality, while a NanoDrop 2000 measured RNA concentration. The cysteine opens and the phenylalanine closes a CDR3 of 15 amino acids. The DNA shown is the 45-base CDR3, in frame from base 1. CDR1 and CDR2 (MDHEN, SYDVKM) derive from the germline V gene. Relative to germline, V is missing 6 bases and J is missing 2 bases, with 9 bases of the junction outside any gene match.

Another study also made use of these data, one on T cells in Graves' hyperthyroidism and ophthalmopathy. The other study reports the following: Graves' hyperthyroidism was defined as stable when no progression to ophthalmopathy occurred over 18 months of follow-up. Hyperthyroidism patients were newly diagnosed, with disease duration under 2 months, and aged 18 to 65 years. Patients with uncontrolled infections, other autoimmune diseases, pregnancy or lactation were excluded. Clinical symptoms, serum thyroxine and TRAb, thyroid ultrasound, and orbital computed tomography formed the basis for the diagnoses. The TCR CDR3 was subjected to a first round of RT-PCR using the HTBI primer set and the Qiagen OneStep RT-PCR kit. Blood samples also contained most of the expanded thyroid clonotypes (frequency above 0.001), which suggests that blood repertoires may reflect thyroid immune responses. A model built on a 13 V-J signature distinguished ophthalmopathy from stable hyperthyroidism, reaching roughly 88% sensitivity and around 81% specificity in cross-validation and 80%/75% in testing. During validation, the model predicted progression to ophthalmopathy a median of around 6 months ahead of onset, with more than 55% sensitivity and 72.22% specificity. To identify TCR V-J signatures that set the groups apart, the researchers used a discovery cohort of about a hundred patients, made up of 40 to 45 with Graves' ophthalmopathy and 55 to 65 with stable Graves' hyperthyroidism. Whether ophthalmopathy could be predicted prospectively was tested in an independent validation cohort made up of some 20 hyperthyroidism patients plus 17 patients who later progressed to ophthalmopathy. The approximately 90 discovery patients were divided at random into training and test sets in a 7:3 ratio. The study also compared thyroid tissue and blood T-cell repertoires from a handful of Graves' hyperthyroidism patients. Once sampling was done, hyperthyroidism patients were given methimazole at a starting dose of 30 mg daily, whereas ophthalmopathy patients were given high-dose intravenous methylprednisolone. A second multiplex PCR round built the libraries, followed by size selection and purification. The libraries were sequenced on an Illumina HiSeq2000 using paired-end 100 bp reads. SOAPnuke was used to process the raw data, removing reads that contained adapters or uncalled bases, had a mean Phred below 15, or lacked an exact match to the constant primer or identifier. High-quality paired reads were merged using COPE v1.2.5, and each unique nucleotide sequence was defined as a clonotype. MiTCR v1.1 was used to align clonotypes to the IMGT TRBV, TRBD and TRBJ reference segments. Analysis was restricted to V-J combinations with a frequency above 0.0001, which covered 98% to 99.2% of repertoires. The TCS score was defined as the ratio of F50 (clonal expansion) to E x V (chaos), calculated using BLOSUM62-based TCRdist between CDR3 peptides within each V-J. Welch's t-statistics and random forest reduced several hundred V-J features to about 13, which were used in a naive Bayes classifier (R e1071). Sample size was not statistically predetermined, and blinding of investigators to group allocation was not performed. According to the paper, TCR Vbeta CDR3 sequencing was carried out on more than 120 peripheral blood samples, which came from 40 to 45 ophthalmopathy, under 80 hyperthyroidism and 17 progressor patients.

The origin of this receptor is a woman between 25 and 40 years old with Graves disease. Donor details come from another sample of the same person, matched by shared clones. The sample here was peripheral blood mononuclear cells (PBMCs), taken at new diagnosis, from a patient treated with antithyroid drugs. The sequence is built from TRBV28 and TRBJ2-7; 8 middle bases align to TRBD2. The CDR3 amino acid sequence is: CASRGGVAGTYEQYF. DNA sequence: TGTGCCAGCAGGGGGGGGGTAGCGGGAACCTACGAGCAGTACTTC.